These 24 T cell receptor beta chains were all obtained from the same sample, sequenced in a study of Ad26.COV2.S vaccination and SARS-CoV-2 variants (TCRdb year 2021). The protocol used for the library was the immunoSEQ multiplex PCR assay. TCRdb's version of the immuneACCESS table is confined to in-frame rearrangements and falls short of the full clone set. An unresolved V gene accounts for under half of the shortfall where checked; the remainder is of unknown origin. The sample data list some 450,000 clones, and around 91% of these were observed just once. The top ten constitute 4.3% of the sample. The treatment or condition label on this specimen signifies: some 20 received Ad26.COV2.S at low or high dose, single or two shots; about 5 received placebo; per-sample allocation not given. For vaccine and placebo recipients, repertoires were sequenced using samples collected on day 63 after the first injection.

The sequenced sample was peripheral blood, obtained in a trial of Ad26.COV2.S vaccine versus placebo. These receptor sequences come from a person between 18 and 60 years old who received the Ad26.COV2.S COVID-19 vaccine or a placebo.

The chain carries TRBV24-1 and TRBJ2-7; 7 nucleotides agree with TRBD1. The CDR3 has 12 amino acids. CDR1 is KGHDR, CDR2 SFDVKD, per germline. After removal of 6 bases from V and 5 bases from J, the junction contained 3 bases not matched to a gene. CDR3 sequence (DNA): TGTGCCACCAGTCTGACAGGGCACGAGCAGTACTTC. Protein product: CATSLTGHEQYF.

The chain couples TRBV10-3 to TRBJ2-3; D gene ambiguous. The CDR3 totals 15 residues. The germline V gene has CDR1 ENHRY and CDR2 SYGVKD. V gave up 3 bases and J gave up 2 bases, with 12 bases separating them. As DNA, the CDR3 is TGTGCCATCAGTGATCCCCAGGAGCCCACAGATACGCAGTATTTT. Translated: CAISDPQEPTDTQYF.

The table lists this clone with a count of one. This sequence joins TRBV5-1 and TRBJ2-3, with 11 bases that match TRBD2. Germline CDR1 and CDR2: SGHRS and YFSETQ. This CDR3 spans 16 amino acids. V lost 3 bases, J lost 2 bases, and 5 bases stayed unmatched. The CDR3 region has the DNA TGCGCCAGCAGCTGGGAGACTAGCGGGGCCACAGATACGCAGTATTTT. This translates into CASSWETSGATDTQYF. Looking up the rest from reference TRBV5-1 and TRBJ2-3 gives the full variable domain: KAGVTQTPRYLIKTRGQQVTLSCSPISGHRSVSWYQQTPGQGLQFLFEYFSETQRNKGNFPGRFSGRQFSNSRSEMNVSTLELGDSALYLCASSWETSGATDTQYFGPGTRLTVL.

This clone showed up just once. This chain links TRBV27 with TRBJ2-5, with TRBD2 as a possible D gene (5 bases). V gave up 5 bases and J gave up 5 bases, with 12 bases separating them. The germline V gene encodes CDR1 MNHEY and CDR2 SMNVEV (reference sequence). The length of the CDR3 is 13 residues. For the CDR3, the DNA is TGTGCCAGCAGTCGCGTCTGGGAGGAGACCCAGTACTTC. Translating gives CASSRVWEETQYF.

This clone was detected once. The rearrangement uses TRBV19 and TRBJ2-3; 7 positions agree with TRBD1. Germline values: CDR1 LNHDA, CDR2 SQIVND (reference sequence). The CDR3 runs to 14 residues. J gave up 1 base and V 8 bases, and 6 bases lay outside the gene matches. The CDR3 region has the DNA TGTGCCAGTCAACAGGGGTGGGGCACAGATACGCAGTATTTT. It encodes CASQQGWGTDTQYF.

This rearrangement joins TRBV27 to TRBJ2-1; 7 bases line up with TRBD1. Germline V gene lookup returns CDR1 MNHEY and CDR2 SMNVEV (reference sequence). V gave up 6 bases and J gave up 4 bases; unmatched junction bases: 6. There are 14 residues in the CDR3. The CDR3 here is CASRTGQRYNEQFF. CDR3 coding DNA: TGTGCCAGCAGGACGGGACAGAGGTACAATGAGCAGTTCTTC.

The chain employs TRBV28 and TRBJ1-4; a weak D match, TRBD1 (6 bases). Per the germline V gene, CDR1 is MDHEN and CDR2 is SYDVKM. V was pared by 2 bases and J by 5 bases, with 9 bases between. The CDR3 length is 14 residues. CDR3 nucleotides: TGTGCCAGCAGTTTACAGGGGAGGAATGAAAAACTGTTTTTT. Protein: CASSLQGRNEKLFF.

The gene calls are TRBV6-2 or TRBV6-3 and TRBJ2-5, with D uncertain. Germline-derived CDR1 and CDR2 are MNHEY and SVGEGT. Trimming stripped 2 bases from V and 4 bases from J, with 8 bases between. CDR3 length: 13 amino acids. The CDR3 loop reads CASSYSKSETQYF. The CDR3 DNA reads TGTGCCAGCAGTTACAGCAAGTCAGAGACCCAGTACTTC.

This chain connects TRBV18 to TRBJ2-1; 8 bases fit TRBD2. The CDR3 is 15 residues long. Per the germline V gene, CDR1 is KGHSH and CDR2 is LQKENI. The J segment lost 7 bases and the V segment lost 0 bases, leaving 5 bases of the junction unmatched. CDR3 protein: CASSPPSGRGNEQFF. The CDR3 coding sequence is TGTGCCAGCTCACCACCATCCGGGAGGGGAAATGAGCAGTTCTTC. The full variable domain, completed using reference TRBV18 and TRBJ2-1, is NAGVMQNPRHLVRRRGQEARLRCSPMKGHSHVYWYRQLPEEGLKFMVYLQKENIIDESGMPKERFSAEFPKEGPSILRIQQVVRGDSAAYFCASSPPSGRGNEQFFGPGTRLTVL.

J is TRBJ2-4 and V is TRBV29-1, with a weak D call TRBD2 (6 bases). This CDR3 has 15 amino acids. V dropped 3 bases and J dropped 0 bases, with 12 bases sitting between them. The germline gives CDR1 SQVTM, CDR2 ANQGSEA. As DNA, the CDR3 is TGCAGCGTTGAGGGGGGAGAACTAGCCAAAAACATTCAGTACTTC. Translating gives CSVEGGELAKNIQYF.

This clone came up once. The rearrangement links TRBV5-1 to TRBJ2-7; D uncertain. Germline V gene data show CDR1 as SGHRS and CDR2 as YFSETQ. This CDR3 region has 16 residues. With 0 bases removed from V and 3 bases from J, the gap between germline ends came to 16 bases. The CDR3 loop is CASSLGSSWQNYEQYF. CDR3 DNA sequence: TGCGCCAGCAGCTTGGGAAGCAGTTGGCAGAACTACGAGCAGTACTTC.

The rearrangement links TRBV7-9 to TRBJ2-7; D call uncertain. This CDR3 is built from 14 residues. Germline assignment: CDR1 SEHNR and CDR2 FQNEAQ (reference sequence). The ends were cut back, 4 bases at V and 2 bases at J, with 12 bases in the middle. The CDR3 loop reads CASSSILSPYEQYF. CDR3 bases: TGTGCCAGCAGCTCCATCCTCTCCCCCTACGAGCAGTACTTC.

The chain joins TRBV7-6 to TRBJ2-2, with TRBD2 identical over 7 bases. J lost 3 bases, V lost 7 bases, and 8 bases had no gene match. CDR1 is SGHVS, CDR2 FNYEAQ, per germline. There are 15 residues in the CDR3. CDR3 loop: CASNPLASDTGELFF. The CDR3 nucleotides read TGTGCCAGCAACCCACTAGCGTCGGACACCGGGGAGCTGTTTTTT. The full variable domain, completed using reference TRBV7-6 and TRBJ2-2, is GAGVSQSPRYKVTKRGQDVALRCDPISGHVSLYWYRQALGQGPEFLTYFNYEAQQDKSGLPNDRFSAERPEGSISTLTIQRTEQRDSAMYRCASNPLASDTGELFFGEGSRLTVL.

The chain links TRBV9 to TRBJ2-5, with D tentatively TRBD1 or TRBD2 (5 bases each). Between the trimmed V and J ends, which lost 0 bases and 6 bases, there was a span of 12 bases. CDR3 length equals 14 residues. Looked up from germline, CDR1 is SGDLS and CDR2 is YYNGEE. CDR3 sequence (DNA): TGTGCCAGCAGCGTAGACAGGACTCGACAGACCCAGTACTTC. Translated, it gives CASSVDRTRQTQYF.

The chain's CDR3 is CASSRGRVENTIYF. Written as DNA, the CDR3 is TGTGCCAGTTCCAGGGGGCGCGTAGAAAACACCATATATTTT. V and J are TRBV6-5 and TRBJ1-3, with 8 bases fitting TRBD1. CDR1 and CDR2 from the germline V gene are MNHEY and SVGAGI. The CDR3 is 14 residues long. Germline trimming cut 9 bases from V and 6 bases from J; bases unmatched to any gene: 10.

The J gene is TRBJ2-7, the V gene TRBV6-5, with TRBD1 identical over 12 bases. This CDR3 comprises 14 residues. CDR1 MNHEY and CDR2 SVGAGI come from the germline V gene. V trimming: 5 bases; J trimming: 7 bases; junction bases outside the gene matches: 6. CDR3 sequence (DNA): TGTGCCAGCAGTCTGGGACAGGGGGCGGAAGAGCAGTACTTC. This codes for CASSLGQGAEEQYF.

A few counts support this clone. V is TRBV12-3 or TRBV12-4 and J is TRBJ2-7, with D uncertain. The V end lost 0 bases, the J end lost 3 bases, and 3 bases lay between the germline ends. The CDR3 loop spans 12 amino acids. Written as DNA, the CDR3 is TGTGCCAGCAGTTTAGCGATCTACGAGCAGTACTTC. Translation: CASSLAIYEQYF.

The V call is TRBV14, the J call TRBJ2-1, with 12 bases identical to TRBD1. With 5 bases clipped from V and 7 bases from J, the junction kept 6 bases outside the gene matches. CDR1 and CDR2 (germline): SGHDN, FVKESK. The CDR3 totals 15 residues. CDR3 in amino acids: CASSRDRGLINEQFF. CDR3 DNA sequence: TGTGCCAGCAGCAGGGACAGGGGGCTTATTAATGAGCAGTTCTTC.

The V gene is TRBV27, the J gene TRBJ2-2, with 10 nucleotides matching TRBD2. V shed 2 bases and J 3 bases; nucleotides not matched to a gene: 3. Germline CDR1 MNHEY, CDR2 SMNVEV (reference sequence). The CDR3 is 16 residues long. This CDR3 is CASSLSGRADTGELFF. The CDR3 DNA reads TGTGCCAGCAGTTTAAGCGGGAGGGCTGACACCGGGGAGCTGTTTTTT.

DNA of the CDR3: TGTGCCACCTTGGCTGGGGCCAACGTCCTGACTTTC. Translation gives CATLAGANVLTF. The chain is built from TRBV28 and TRBJ2-6, with unresolved D. The V and J ends lost 10 bases and 2 bases respectively, with 6 bases between them. Germline CDR1 MDHEN, CDR2 SYDVKM. The CDR3 runs to 12 residues.

CDR3 protein: CASGLYLSRHSYEQYF. Here the CDR3 DNA reads TGTGCTAGTGGTTTGTATCTCTCAAGGCACTCCTACGAGCAGTACTTC. This chain uses TRBV12-5 with TRBJ2-7, with D unclear. From germline, CDR1 is LGHNT and CDR2 FRNRAP. The CDR3 has 16 residues. V lost 2 bases to trimming and J lost 0 bases, with 14 bases between them.

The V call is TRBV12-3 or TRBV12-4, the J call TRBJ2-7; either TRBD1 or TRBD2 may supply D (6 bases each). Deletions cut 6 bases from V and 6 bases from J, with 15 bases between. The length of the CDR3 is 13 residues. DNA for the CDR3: TGTGCCAGCAGCCTACGAGAGGGGGGCGAGCAGTACTTC. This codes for CASSLREGGEQYF.

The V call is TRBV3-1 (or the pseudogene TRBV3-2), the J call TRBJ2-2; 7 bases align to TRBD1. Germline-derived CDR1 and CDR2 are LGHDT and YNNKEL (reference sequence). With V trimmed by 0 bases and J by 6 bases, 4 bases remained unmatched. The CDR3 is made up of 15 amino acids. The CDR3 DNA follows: TGTGCCAGCAGCCAAGATGACAGGGTGGCCGGGGAGCTGTTTTTT. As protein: CASSQDDRVAGELFF.

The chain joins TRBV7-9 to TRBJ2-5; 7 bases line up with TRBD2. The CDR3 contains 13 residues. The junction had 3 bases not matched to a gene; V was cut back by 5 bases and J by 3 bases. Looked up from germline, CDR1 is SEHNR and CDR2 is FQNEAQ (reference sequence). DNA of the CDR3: TGTGCCAGCAGCCAAGGACTAGAAGAGACCCAGTACTTC. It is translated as CASSQGLEETQYF.